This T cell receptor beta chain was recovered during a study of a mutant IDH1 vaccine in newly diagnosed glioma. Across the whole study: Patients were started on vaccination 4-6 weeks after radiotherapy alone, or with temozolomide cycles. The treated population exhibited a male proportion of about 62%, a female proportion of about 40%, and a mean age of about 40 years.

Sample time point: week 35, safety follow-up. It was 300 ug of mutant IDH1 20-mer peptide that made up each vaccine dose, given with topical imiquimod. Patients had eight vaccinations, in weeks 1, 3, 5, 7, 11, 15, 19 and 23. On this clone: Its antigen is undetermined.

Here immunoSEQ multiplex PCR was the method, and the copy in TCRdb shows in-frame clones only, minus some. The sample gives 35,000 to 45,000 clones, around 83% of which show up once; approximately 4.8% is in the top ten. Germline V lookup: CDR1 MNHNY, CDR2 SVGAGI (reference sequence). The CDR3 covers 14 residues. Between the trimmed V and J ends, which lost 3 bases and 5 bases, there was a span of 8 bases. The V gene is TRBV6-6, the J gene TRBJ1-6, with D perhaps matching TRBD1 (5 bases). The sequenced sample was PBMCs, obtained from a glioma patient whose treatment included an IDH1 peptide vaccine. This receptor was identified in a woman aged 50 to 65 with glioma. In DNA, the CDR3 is TGTGCCAGCAGTTATGTACAGGATAATTCACCCCTCCACTTT. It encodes CASSYVQDNSPLHF.